The clone carrying this T cell receptor beta chain was seen repeatedly, ten times or more. What it binds is unknown. The record originates from a study of Graves' ophthalmopathy and Graves' hyperthyroidism. V lost 1 base and J lost 1, with 7 bases in between. CDR3 size: 14 residues. Germline values: CDR1 SEHNR, CDR2 FQNEAQ (reference sequence). Findings of the study overall: Most clonotypes expanded in thyroid above 0.001 frequency were present in blood too.

RNA transcripts were the source from which TCR beta CDR3 regions were amplified. HTBI primers primed a first-round RT-PCR, and a second-round multiplex PCR followed. TCRdb reanalysed the multiplex PCR reads using MiXCR and keeps one entry per CDR3 protein. Found here are about 550,000 distinct CDR3 sequences, roughly 39% of them singletons; the top ten hold less than 4.5%. The receptor's source is an adult man with Graves' hyperthyroidism. Sequencing input: peripheral blood or thyroid tissue (not recorded which). The V and J genes are TRBV7-9 and TRBJ1-1; no clear D gene. Written as DNA, the CDR3 is TGTGCCAGCAGCTTAGGAACACCGAACACTGAAGCTTTCTTT. It is translated as CASSLGTPNTEAFF.